This T cell receptor beta chain is drawn from a study of identical twins' blood T cells. Study observations and caveats: Shared environment remains a possible cause of twin similarity.

Concerning this clonotype itself: Its antigen is not identified.

The V and J ends lost 5 bases and 10 bases, in that order; junction bases with no gene match: 11. Germline loops: CDR1 SEHNR, CDR2 FQNEAQ (reference sequence). The CDR3 totals 14 residues. Each TCR cDNA library carried sample-specific barcodes on both ends. TCRdb re-called the 5' RACE reads through MiXCR, storing one row per CDR3 protein. The sample has a few hundred thousand distinct CDR3 sequences, roughly 27% seen once. This sequence was found in a woman between 18 and 55 years old in good health. This chain uses TRBV7-9 with TRBJ1-2, with 9 bases that match TRBD1. The sample taken for sequencing was PBMCs. CDR3: CASSQGTGISFYTF. CDR3 DNA sequence: TGTGCCAGCAGCCAGGGGACAGGGATTTCTTTCTACACCTTC. The variable domain in full, completed from reference TRBV7-9 and TRBJ1-2, reads DTGVSQNPRHKITKRGQNVTFRCDPISEHNRLYWYRQTLGQGPEFLTYFQNEAQLEKSRLLSDRFSAERPKGSFSTLEIQRTEQGDSAMYLCASSQGTGISFYTFGSGTRLTVV.